The entry below gives a single T cell receptor (beta chain) sequence along with its context. Its antigen remains undetermined. The input lacks base qualities; no much larger clone sits a single base away. Library construction relied on the immunoSEQ multiplex PCR assay. The source study handled its data this way. To diagnose cytomegalovirus status from the catalog of TCR beta chain sequences, a statistical classification framework was built. Held by TCRdb, this immuneACCESS table contains in-frame sequences only and omits some clones. Under half of the omission traces to an unresolved V gene where checked; the cause of the rest is unknown. The V and J calls and clone size come from that table; D and trimming were worked out from the DNA. The sample has about 300,000 clones on record, 70% to 90% of them singletons. Of the sample, over 0.7% is held by the ten largest clones. Relative to germline, V is 3 bases shorter and J is 2 bases shorter, with 11 bases between their ends. The CDR3 runs 14 residues from the cysteine to the phenylalanine. Only the CDR3 DNA is retained, 42 bases long and in frame from the first base. Sequences ENHRY (CDR1) and SYGVKD (CDR2) are obtained from the germline V gene.

This specimen belongs to a study of cytomegalovirus exposure and HLA in healthy donors (dated by TCRdb to about 2017). Study-level background: According to a later analysis, the 110 or so validation repertoires were produced on the same platform as the roughly 700 repertoires of the first cohort. The study was designed to test whether signatures of past pathogen exposure could be identified by cataloging public T cell receptors. A separate validation cohort of roughly 130 different subjects was used in addition to the 666-subject first cohort. To predict cytomegalovirus infection status, the study combined high-throughput TCR immunosequencing, statistical association of individual TCRs with disease status, and machine learning.

Donors formed part of the validation cohort, which comprised some 120 subjects and was distinct from the first cohort of under 850 subjects. The research as a whole found: Of the cluster scores, approximately 94% were above 0 in a later analysis, which found that TCRs clustered in the first cohort also tended to co-occur in the 110 or so validation repertoires. In both the original and validation cohorts, the classifier was reported to diagnose cytomegalovirus status with high specificity and sensitivity. A few of the identified cytomegalovirus-associated TCR beta chains were confirmed in vitro to be specific for cytomegalovirus antigens. A total of 164 TCR beta chains were listed by the study as associated with cytomegalovirus. Most TCR sequences were observed very rarely across donors, whereas some public TCRs were present in many individuals. According to the authors, the approach could potentially be generalized to other disease states and immunological phenotypes. A later analysis lacked HLA typing for the validation cohort, so it scored co-occurrence in that cohort across all 110 or so repertoires.

The sample was PBMCs. This clonotype was sampled from a woman aged 18-29 years in good health and CMV-seronegative. The chain uses TRBV10-3 and TRBJ2-7; a tentative D match to TRBD2 spans 5 bases. The nucleotide sequence reads as follows: TGTGCCATCAGTGAAGTGGACTCAACCTACGAGCAGTACTTC. Its translation is CAISEVDSTYEQYF.